The rows below give T cell receptor beta chains drawn from one sample of a study of long-term antiretroviral therapy in people with HIV. Here immunoSEQ multiplex PCR was the method, and the copy in TCRdb shows in-frame clones only, minus some. The top ten clones hold roughly 4% of a sample with fewer than 25,000 clones, 88% of them seen once. Sequenced here: unsorted PBMCs, sampled 2.3 years after starting antiretroviral therapy. The receptors here all came from a man aged 60 to 69 with HIV. The CDR3 runs from the conserved cysteine through the conserved F or W. The D gene is left open where the match is weak. Size tells how often a clone was seen (once, few, many) or the class of an expanded clone, and some rows leave it out.

cdr3_length	v_call	d_call	clone_size	j_call	cdr3_nt	cdr3_aa
14	TRBV11-2	NA	NA	TRBJ1-1	TGTGCCAGCAGAGGTAGGCGCATGAACACTGAAGCTTTCTTT	CASRGRRMNTEAFF
14	TRBV11-2	NA	NA	TRBJ2-7	TGTGCCAGCAGCTTAGTGAGGGGATACGACGAGCAGTACTTC	CASSLVRGYDEQYF
14	TRBV19	NA	NA	TRBJ2-1	TGTGCCAGTAGTCCCTGGGTATCCTACAATGAGCAGTTCTTC	CASSPWVSYNEQFF
13	TRBV5-4	NA	NA	TRBJ1-1	TGTGCCAGCAGCTTGGACAGGAACACTGAAGCTTTCTTT	CASSLDRNTEAFF
15	TRBV6-5	TRBD1	NA	TRBJ2-7	TGTGCCAGCAGTTACTCCGGGACAGAAGCCTACGAGCAGTACTTC	CASSYSGTEAYEQYF
14	TRBV6-6	NA	NA	TRBJ1-4	TGTGCCAGCAGTTCTTACGGGGTTGTTGAAAAACTGTTTTTT	CASSSYGVVEKLFF
14	TRBV6-5	TRBD2	NA	TRBJ2-5	TGTGCCAGCAGTTACCTAGCGGGGGGGCGGACCCAGTACTTC	CASSYLAGGRTQYF
15	TRBV5-1	NA	NA	TRBJ2-5	TGCGCCAGCAGCTTGGTGGGCCCCTCCCAAGAGACCCAGTACTTC	CASSLVGPSQETQYF
14	TRBV28	NA	NA	TRBJ2-7	TGTGCCAGCAGTTTCCCCGGACGGACTTACGAGCAGTACTTC	CASSFPGRTYEQYF
13	TRBV29-1	NA	NA	TRBJ1-4	TGCAGCGTTTCCGGGCCCTCTAATGAAAAACTGTTTTTT	CSVSGPSNEKLFF
15	TRBV5-1	NA	NA	TRBJ1-3	TGCGCCAGCAGCTTGAGTGGAACCTCTGGAAACACCATATATTTT	CASSLSGTSGNTIYF
18	TRBV5-1	TRBD1	NA	TRBJ2-1	TGCGCCAGCAGCTTGTTTTCTAAGGGGACAGGGGGCCACAATGAGCAGTTCTTC	CASSLFSKGTGGHNEQFF
18	TRBV15	NA	medium-sized	TRBJ2-3	TGTGCCACCAGCAGAGATGATGGGGGACTTGGCCACACAGATACGCAGTATTTT	CATSRDDGGLGHTDTQYF
15	TRBV5-1	TRBD2	NA	TRBJ2-3	TGCGCCAGCAGGGGAGCGGGGGGGAGTACAGATACGCAGTATTTT	CASRGAGGSTDTQYF
14	TRBV5-5	NA	NA	TRBJ1-2	TGTGCCAGCAGCTTGAGTGTGGGGGACTATGGCTACACCTTC	CASSLSVGDYGYTF
13	TRBV19	NA	NA	TRBJ2-7	TGTGCCAGTAGACTAGCCGGGATGGACGAGCAGTACTTC	CASRLAGMDEQYF
16	TRBV27	NA	NA	TRBJ2-7	TGTGCCAGCAGTTTAAGGGCAGGGGTTTACTCCTACGAGCAGTACTTC	CASSLRAGVYSYEQYF
12	TRBV6-5	TRBD1	few	TRBJ1-2	TGTGCCAGCAGTGGGACAGGGTATGGCTACACCTTC	CASSGTGYGYTF
11	TRBV2	NA	NA	TRBJ2-3	TGTGCCAGCAGCCACACAGATACGCAGTATTTT	CASSHTDTQYF
15	TRBV6-1	NA	NA	TRBJ2-3	TGTGCCAGCAAGGAAGGGCCGCCTCGCTCCCATACGCAGTATTTT	CASKEGPPRSHTQYF
18	TRBV12-5	NA	NA	TRBJ2-6	TGTGCTAGTGGTTTGGTACTTACAGGGAGATCTGGGGCCAACGTCCTGACTTTC	CASGLVLTGRSGANVLTF
15	TRBV5-1	TRBD1	NA	TRBJ2-1	TGCGCCAGCAGCTTCCTCGAGGGGGCCCTCAATGAGCAGTTCTTC	CASSFLEGALNEQFF
16	TRBV27	NA	few	TRBJ1-5	TGTGCCAGCAGTCCGACGAGAACCGCAAGGGATCAGCCCCAGCATTTT	CASSPTRTARDQPQHF
16	TRBV7-9	TRBD1	NA	TRBJ1-1	TGTGCCAGCAGCTTAGGGGACAGGGGGTTTAACACTGAAGCTTTCTTT	CASSLGDRGFNTEAFF
13	TRBV7-2	NA	NA	TRBJ1-1	TGTGCCAGCAGGGAACAGGGGAACACTGAAGCTTTCTTT	CASREQGNTEAFF
12	TRBV27	NA	NA	TRBJ2-4	TGTGCCAGCAGTTTATCGCGGGGCATTCAGTACTTC	CASSLSRGIQYF
15	TRBV11-1	TRBD1	NA	TRBJ2-1	TGTGCCAGCAGCTTAGGGCAGGGGGCCTACAATGAGCAGTTCTTC	CASSLGQGAYNEQFF
16	TRBV7-6	TRBD1	NA	TRBJ2-5	TGTGCCAGCAGCCCAAATTGGGACAGGGGCGGTGAGACCCAGTACTTC	CASSPNWDRGGETQYF
15	TRBV7-9	NA	NA	TRBJ2-1	TGTGCCAGCAGCTTAGAGGGGGGGCTGTACAATGAGCAGTTCTTC	CASSLEGGLYNEQFF
15	TRBV7-9	NA	NA	TRBJ2-7	TGTGCCAGCAGCCCTATGGGGGGTTACTCCTACGAGCAGTACTTC	CASSPMGGYSYEQYF
16	TRBV10-1	NA	NA	TRBJ2-1	TGCGCCAGCAGTGATGCGCCTACAGAAAGAGACAATGAGCAGTTCTTC	CASSDAPTERDNEQFF
14	TRBV28	NA	NA	TRBJ2-7	TGTGCCAGCATAGGGAGGAGCAGCTCCTACGAGCAGTACTTC	CASIGRSSSYEQYF
15	TRBV7-8	TRBD1	NA	TRBJ1-5	TGTGCCAGCAGGCTCGACAGGGGGCGCAATCAGCCCCAGCATTTT	CASRLDRGRNQPQHF
16	TRBV11-1	TRBD1	NA	TRBJ2-3	TGTGCCAGCAGCCTAACCACAGGGGTCCTCACAGATACGCAGTATTTT	CASSLTTGVLTDTQYF
18	TRBV5-4	NA	NA	TRBJ2-1	TGTGCCAGCAGCTTGGCTTATTTAATGGGCACCTCCTACAATGAGCAGTTCTTC	CASSLAYLMGTSYNEQFF
16	TRBV25-1	TRBD1	few	TRBJ2-3	TGTGCCAGCAGTGAATTGGTGACAGGGGGCGCAGATACGCAGTATTTT	CASSELVTGGADTQYF
14	TRBV30	TRBD2	NA	TRBJ2-3	TGTGCCTGGAGACTAGCGGGTAGCACAGATACGCAGTATTTT	CAWRLAGSTDTQYF
15	TRBV4-1	NA	NA	TRBJ1-4	TGCGCCAGCAGCCTCCGTGCATGGTCAAATGAAAAACTGTTTTTT	CASSLRAWSNEKLFF
16	TRBV28	NA	NA	TRBJ1-6	TGTGCCAGCAGTTTTCGGGGGCGAAGCTATAATTCACCCCTCCACTTT	CASSFRGRSYNSPLHF
14	TRBV18	NA	NA	TRBJ1-6	TGTGCCAGCTCACCCCCGAACTATAATTCACCCCTCCACTTT	CASSPPNYNSPLHF
16	TRBV28	TRBD2	NA	TRBJ2-7	TGTGCCAGCAGTTTATTCATGAGCGGGAGTCCCTACGAGCAGTACTTC	CASSLFMSGSPYEQYF
14	TRBV7-2	NA	NA	TRBJ1-5	TGTGCCAGCAGCTTATACAGGGTGGGTCAGCCCCAGCATTTT	CASSLYRVGQPQHF
12	TRBV9	NA	NA	TRBJ2-1	TGTGCCAGTGGTCCAGGGAGAAATGAGCAGTTCTTC	CASGPGRNEQFF
13	TRBV7-6	TRBD1	NA	TRBJ1-2	TGTGCCAGCACCATAGGACAGGGAGGCGGCTACACCTTC	CASTIGQGGGYTF
15	TRBV11-3	NA	NA	TRBJ2-1	TGTGCCAGCAGCTACCGGGACTCGCCTAGCAATGAGCAGTTCTTC	CASSYRDSPSNEQFF
14	TRBV29-1	NA	NA	TRBJ1-1	TGCAGCGTCCTAAGGGGGGGGAAGGACACTGAAGCTTTCTTT	CSVLRGGKDTEAFF
16	TRBV19	NA	few	TRBJ1-2	TGTGCCAGTAGTATTTTAATGTTCGGGAGCAACTATGGCTACACCTTC	CASSILMFGSNYGYTF
12	TRBV4-1	NA	NA	TRBJ2-2	TGCGCCAGCAGCCAAGTCTACGGGGAGCTGTTTTTT	CASSQVYGELFF
15	TRBV7-2	TRBD1	NA	TRBJ2-3	TGTGCCAGCAGCAAAGGCGGGACAGGGGTAAATACGCAGTATTTT	CASSKGGTGVNTQYF
17	TRBV7-9	TRBD1	NA	TRBJ1-4	TGTGCCAGCAGCGCGGGACAGGGGTCAACAACTAATGAAAAACTGTTTTTT	CASSAGQGSTTNEKLFF
16	TRBV29-1	TRBD2	NA	TRBJ2-1	TGCAGCGTTGACAGCGGGACTAGCGGGAGGTACAATGAGCAGTTCTTC	CSVDSGTSGRYNEQFF
15	TRBV7-9	TRBD1	once	TRBJ1-2	TGTGCCAGCAGCTTAGTAGGGACAGGGTCCTATGGCTACACCTTC	CASSLVGTGSYGYTF
19	TRBV5-1	NA	NA	TRBJ2-1	TGCGCCAGCAGCTCGGACCCTAGCGGGCAGGGGGGGAGTAGCAATGAGCAGTTCTTC	CASSSDPSGQGGSSNEQFF